This T cell receptor beta chain appears in the sequencing data of a study of patients and donors after allogeneic stem cell transplantation. This clonotype has more than one count but fewer than ten. MiXCR was run by TCRdb on the RT-PCR reads, yielding one entry per CDR3 protein. The sample carries under 200,000 distinct CDR3 sequences, 24% recorded once. This CDR3 comprises 13 residues. V dropped 7 bases and J dropped 10 bases, with 14 bases sitting between them. This sequence originates from a human donor who was either an allogeneic HSCT recipient or a stem cell or donor lymphocyte infusion donor (not recorded which). It is not recorded whose cells these are; they may come from a transplant donor. The sequencing sample was made of blood, either unsorted or a sorted T cell fraction (not recorded which). This chain uses TRBV12-3 or TRBV12-4 with TRBJ1-6, with D maybe TRBD1 (5 bases). This CDR3 is CASIAGGYSPLHF. In DNA form, the CDR3 reads TGTGCCAGCATTGCCGGGGGGTACTCACCCCTCCACTTT.